This entry lists 21 T cell receptor beta chains sequenced from one sample in a study of blood T cell repertoires in COVID-19. The protocol was immunoSEQ multiplex PCR, while the TCRdb copy is restricted to in-frame clones and leaves out a portion. The data contain 200,000 to 300,000 clones, 84% of them singletons. The sequenced sample was peripheral blood. Every receptor here comes from a man in his forties or fifties with acute or convalescent COVID-19.

This clone showed up just once. The chain couples TRBV5-5 to TRBJ2-1, with 9 bases that match TRBD1. J gave up 7 bases and V 4 bases, and 12 bases lay outside the gene matches. This CDR3 spans 16 amino acids. Germline values: CDR1 SGHKS, CDR2 YYEKEE (reference sequence). CDR3 coding DNA: TGTGCCAGCAGCCCGTTCGGACAGGGGACCGGGAATGAGCAGTTCTTC. Protein: CASSPFGQGTGNEQFF. The full variable domain, its missing parts supplied by reference TRBV5-5 and TRBJ2-1, is DAGVTQSPTHLIKTRGQQVTLRCSPISGHKSVSWYQQVLGQGPQFIFQYYEKEERGRGNFPDRFSARQFPNYSSELNVNALLLGDSALYLCASSPFGQGTGNEQFFGPGTRLTVL.

This clone was seen only a few times. The chain employs TRBV4-2 and TRBJ2-1; D may be TRBD2 (5 bases). The V gene's germline CDR1 is LGHNA and CDR2 YNFKEQ. The V gene lost 0 bases and the J gene lost 5 bases, with 23 bases spanning the gap. The CDR3 is 19 residues long. The DNA for the CDR3 is TGTGCCAGCAGCCAAGATCTGAGCGGAGCCCCCTCAACCCACAATGAGCAGTTCTTC. Translating gives CASSQDLSGAPSTHNEQFF.

This chain joins TRBV9 and TRBJ2-1; D is perhaps TRBD2 (5 bases). The V end was cut by 1 base, the J end by 2 bases, with 13 bases between. CDR1 SGDLS and CDR2 YYNGEE come from the germline V gene. This CDR3 spans 16 amino acids. CDR3 residues: CASSVRPELAYNEQFF. DNA for the CDR3: TGTGCCAGCAGCGTACGGCCCGAACTAGCCTACAATGAGCAGTTCTTC.

The gene calls are TRBV28 and TRBJ1-2, with D perhaps TRBD1 (5 bases). Germline assignment: CDR1 MDHEN and CDR2 SYDVKM. This CDR3 has 13 residues. The V end was cut by 3 bases, the J end by 3 bases, with 8 bases between. This CDR3 is CASSFQGHYGYTF. The CDR3 coding sequence is TGTGCCAGCAGTTTCCAGGGCCACTATGGCTACACCTTC.

The V and J genes are TRBV9 and TRBJ1-1, with 8 bases matching TRBD1. With V trimmed by 0 bases and J by 3 bases, 1 base remained unmatched. From germline, CDR1 is SGDLS and CDR2 YYNGEE. The CDR3 totals 14 residues. CDR3 in amino acids: CASSVAQGDTEAFF. In DNA, the CDR3 is TGTGCCAGCAGCGTAGCACAGGGGGACACTGAAGCTTTCTTT.

CDR3 loop: CASSLSQYYEQYF. CDR3 DNA sequence: TGCGCCAGCAGCTTGAGTCAGTACTACGAGCAGTACTTC. V usage is TRBV5-1 and J usage is TRBJ2-7; D gene unclear. Germline CDR1 and CDR2: SGHRS and YFSETQ. This CDR3 spans 13 amino acids. V gave up 1 base and J gave up 3 bases, with 8 bases separating them.

V is TRBV23-1 and J is TRBJ1-2; 7 bases map to TRBD1. Being an ORF, TRBV23-1 has a function that is uncertain. CDR3 length: 16 residues. Trimming cost V 3 bases and J 0 bases; bases outside gene matches: 7. The CDR3: CASSQLRTGANYGYTF. In nucleotides, the CDR3 is TGCGCCAGCAGTCAGCTAAGGACAGGCGCTAACTATGGCTACACCTTC.

This chain uses TRBV7-9 with TRBJ1-2, with D tentatively TRBD1 (6 bases). Germline V gene sequence: CDR1 SEHNR, CDR2 FQNEAQ (reference sequence). The V end was cut by 4 bases, the J end by 4 bases, with 16 bases between. CDR3 length: 15 residues. CDR3 nucleotides: TGTGCCAGCAGCTCCTCCGACAGGTTTGGCTATGGCTACACCTTC. Its protein is CASSSSDRFGYGYTF.

The chain uses TRBV13 and TRBJ2-3; D remains ambiguous. The CDR3 length is 16 residues. V was cut by 0 bases and J by 0 bases, with 10 bases left in between. Germline CDR1 is PRHDT and CDR2 is FYEKMQ (reference sequence). In DNA form, the CDR3 reads TGTGCCAGCAGCTTAGGCCTAACTGATAGCACAGATACGCAGTATTTT. Its protein is CASSLGLTDSTDTQYF.

The chain employs TRBV5-1 and TRBJ1-1, with TRBD1 matching 9 bases. Germline CDR1 and CDR2: SGHRS and YFSETQ. There are 14 residues in the CDR3. The trim removed 0 bases at V and 5 bases at J, leaving 2 bases unmatched. The DNA of the CDR3 is TGCGCCAGCAGCTTGGGGGACAGGGAAACTGAAGCTTTCTTT. The encoded protein is CASSLGDRETEAFF. The variable domain in full, completed from reference TRBV5-1 and TRBJ1-1, reads KAGVTQTPRYLIKTRGQQVTLSCSPISGHRSVSWYQQTPGQGLQFLFEYFSETQRNKGNFPGRFSGRQFSNSRSEMNVSTLELGDSALYLCASSLGDRETEAFFGQGTRLTVV.

The CDR3 DNA reads TGTGCCAGTAGTCACTCAGGGGGCAGTTACGAGCAGTACTTC. Its translation: CASSHSGGSYEQYF. The chain recombines TRBV19 with TRBJ2-7, with TRBD1 matching over 8 bases. Germline values: CDR1 LNHDA, CDR2 SQIVND (reference sequence). The J segment lost 4 bases and the V segment lost 5 bases, leaving 7 bases of the junction unmatched. The CDR3 totals 14 residues.

This clone has a single count. This chain connects TRBV6-5 to TRBJ1-6, with TRBD1 identical over 7 bases. There are 11 residues in the CDR3. V was clipped by 10 bases and J by 18 bases; unmatched bases: 12. CDR1 is MNHEY, CDR2 SVGAGI, per germline. Written as DNA, the CDR3 is TGTGCCACCAGCGCGACAGGGCTTCACCACTTT. Residues: CATSATGLHHF.

The chain carries TRBV7-2 and TRBJ2-2; maybe TRBD2 (6 bases). The CDR3 length is 15 residues. Germline-derived CDR1 and CDR2 are SGHTA and FQGNSA. V lost 5 bases, J lost 1 base, and 11 bases lay in between. CDR3 nucleotides: TGTGCCAGCAGCCCAGGGACTGGGAACACCGGGGAGCTGTTTTTT. This codes for CASSPGTGNTGELFF.

The gene calls are TRBV18 and TRBJ2-7; D is possibly TRBD1 (5 bases). The CDR3 length is 16 residues. V lost 3 bases, J lost 4 bases, and 19 bases lay in between. Germline CDR1 KGHSH, CDR2 LQKENI. In nucleotides, the CDR3 is TGTGCCAGCTCACCCTCCACCAGGGTAATGAAGTACGAGCAGTACTTC. Translating it yields CASSPSTRVMKYEQYF.

This chain uses TRBV6-5 with TRBJ2-1, with a possible D match to TRBD1 (5 bases). The CDR3 totals 11 residues. Germline V gene lookup returns CDR1 MNHEY and CDR2 SVGAGI. The germline V and J ends were trimmed by 10 bases and 4 bases, with 8 bases remaining between them. Here the CDR3 DNA reads TGTGCCACGACAGATTACAATGAGCAGTTCTTC. Translating it yields CATTDYNEQFF.

The genes are TRBV6-6 and TRBJ1-2; unclear D gene. Germline V gene sequence: CDR1 MNHNY, CDR2 SVGAGI (reference sequence). The V and J ends lost 0 bases and 1 base respectively, with 12 bases between them. The CDR3 spans 16 residues. In DNA form, the CDR3 reads TGTGCCAGCAGTTACTCCCCGGGAGGCGGTAACTATGGCTACACCTTC. It yields the protein CASSYSPGGGNYGYTF.

This chain connects TRBV27 to TRBJ2-5, with TRBD1 matching 9 bases. The CDR3 contains 14 residues. V lost 9 bases, J lost 5 bases, and 10 bases stayed unmatched. Germline V gene data show CDR1 as MNHEY and CDR2 as SMNVEV (reference sequence). CDR3 protein: CASQGIGTGETQYF. The CDR3 DNA follows: TGTGCCAGTCAAGGGATAGGGACAGGGGAGACCCAGTACTTC.

V and J are TRBV11-3 and TRBJ2-7, with 9 bases matching TRBD1. CDR1 and CDR2 (germline): SGHNT, YENEEA. The CDR3 extends over 15 amino acids. J lost 2 bases, V lost 4 bases, and 6 bases had no gene match. CDR3 sequence: CASSSLQGATYEQYF. The CDR3 bases are TGTGCCAGCAGCTCCTTACAGGGGGCGACCTACGAGCAGTACTTC.

In DNA form, the CDR3 reads TGCGCCAGCAGGGGAGGGGGGGATAATCAGCCCCAGCATTTT. Its translation: CASRGGGDNQPQHF. The V call is TRBV10-2, the J call TRBJ1-5; weak D call: TRBD1 (6 bases). Trimming took 6 bases from V and 4 from J, leaving 13 bases between them. CDR1 is WSHSY, CDR2 SAAADI, per germline. CDR3 size: 14 residues.

The chain recombines TRBV5-6 with TRBJ2-1; D perhaps matches TRBD2 (6 bases). CDR3 length: 16 amino acids. Germline V gene sequence: CDR1 SGHDT, CDR2 YYEEEE. Deletions cut 2 bases from V and 8 bases from J, with 20 bases between. The CDR3 sequence is CASSLSLRDRPDEQFF. The DNA of the CDR3 is TGTGCCAGCAGCTTATCCTTGCGGGATAGACCTGATGAGCAGTTCTTC.

This rearrangement joins TRBV15 to TRBJ1-6; D unclear. CDR1 LNHNV and CDR2 YYDKDF come from the germline V gene (reference sequence). The V end was cut by 0 bases, the J end by 9 bases, with 6 bases between. The CDR3 contains 13 residues. The CDR3 DNA is TGTGCCACCAGCAGAGATTTCAGTTCACCCCTCCACTTT. It yields the protein CATSRDFSSPLHF.